This T cell receptor (beta chain) was found in a study of metastatic and nonmetastatic thyroid tumors. Study results and caveats: The study reportedly found significantly higher TCR beta diversity in malignant thyroid tumors than benign nodules, in blood and tumor.

TCRdb re-clonotyped the PCR reads via MiXCR. The sample yields about 33,000 clones, 15% to 20% seen once. None of the patients had undergone any treatment ahead of thyroid surgery. This clone was seen repeatedly, ten times or more. Its specificity is unknown. The source material was blood. The receptor's source is a male donor with papillary thyroid cancer or a benign thyroid nodule (not recorded which). Some clones in this sample may be carry-over from other donors' samples.

CDR3 sequence reads: CASRPWSEDYGYTF. CDR3 nucleotide sequence: TGTGCCAGCAGACCCTGGTCAGAGGACTATGGCTACACCTTC. The chain uses TRBV6-1 and TRBJ1-2; D unclear. CDR1 is MNHNS and CDR2 is SASEGT in the germline V gene. Trimming took 6 bases from V and 3 from J, leaving 14 bases between them. CDR3 length: 14 residues.